The text below deals with one TCR beta chain. This sample stems from a study of shared clonotypes between healthy human individuals. This CDR3 contains 16 residues. Between the trimmed V and J ends, which lost 1 base and 2 bases, there was a span of 13 bases. CDR1 SGHVS and CDR2 FQNEAQ come from the germline V gene. The table came from immunoSEQ multiplex PCR; TCRdb's copy has only in-frame clones and leaves some out. The sample comprises more than 2 million clones, roughly 95% of which are singletons, and less than 0.15% rests with the top ten. The chain combines TRBV7-8 with TRBJ2-3; unclear D gene. The receptor's source is a man aged 18 to 30 in good health. Source material: naive CD4+ T cells sorted from blood. As to subset: CD45RA+ positively selected. The CDR3 region is CASSLGVAPLTDTQYF. DNA for the CDR3: TGTGCCAGCAGCTTAGGGGTAGCACCCCTCACAGATACGCAGTATTTT.